Reported below is one TCR beta chain. Its antigen is undetermined. Other nucleotide sequences from this sample produce the same CDR3. Germline V gene data show CDR1 as MNHEY and CDR2 as SVGAGI. This CDR3 contains 15 residues. Trimming cost V 2 bases and J 3 bases; bases outside gene matches: 4. These data originate in a study of shared clonotypes between healthy human individuals. Findings and caveats of the study: Clonotype sharing among donors, it was expected, would be affected by sequencing depth. Generation probability values for non-shared clonotypes were lower than those for clonotypes shared by all four donors.

Here immunoSEQ multiplex PCR was the method, and the copy in TCRdb shows in-frame clones only, minus some. The sample lists roughly 680,000 clones, over 55% occurring once. None of the donors, who were healthy HIV-negative adults, had recently had acute infections or vaccinations. V gene TRBV6-5 combines with J gene TRBJ2-1, with TRBD1 identical over 7 bases. The TCR sequence derives from a woman under 40 in good health. The sample was memory CD4+ T cells sorted from blood. The subset: CD45RA-negative fraction. The CDR3 loop is CASSYGQGVYNEQFF. Here the CDR3 DNA reads TGTGCCAGCAGTTACGGGCAGGGGGTCTACAATGAGCAGTTCTTC.